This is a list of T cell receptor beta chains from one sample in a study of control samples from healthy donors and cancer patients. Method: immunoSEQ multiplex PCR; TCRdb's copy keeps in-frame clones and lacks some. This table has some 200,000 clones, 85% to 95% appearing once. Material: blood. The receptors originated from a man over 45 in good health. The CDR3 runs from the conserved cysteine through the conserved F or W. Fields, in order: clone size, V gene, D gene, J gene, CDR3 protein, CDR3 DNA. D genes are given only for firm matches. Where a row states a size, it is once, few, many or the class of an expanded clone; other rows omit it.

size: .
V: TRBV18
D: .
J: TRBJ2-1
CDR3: CASSLWASYNEQFF
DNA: TGTGCCAGCTCACTTTGGGCCTCCTACAATGAGCAGTTCTTC

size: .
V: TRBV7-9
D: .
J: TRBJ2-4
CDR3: CASSSGDVKNIQYF
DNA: TGTGCCAGCAGCTCAGGGGATGTCAAAAACATTCAGTACTTC

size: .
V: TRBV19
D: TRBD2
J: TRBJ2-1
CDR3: CASNSNVGGGEGNEQFF
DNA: TGTGCCAGTAACAGTAACGTCGGCGGGGGGGAGGGCAATGAGCAGTTCTTC

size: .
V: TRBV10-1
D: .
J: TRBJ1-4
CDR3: CASSETGREKLFF
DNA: TGCGCCAGCAGTGAGACTGGGAGAGAAAAACTGTTTTTT

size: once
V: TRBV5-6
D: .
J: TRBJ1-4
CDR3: CASSLFFYSQNEKLFF
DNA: TGTGCCAGCAGCTTGTTTTTCTACAGTCAAAATGAAAAACTGTTTTTT

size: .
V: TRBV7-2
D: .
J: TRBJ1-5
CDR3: CASSLVAAGQPQHF
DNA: TGTGCCAGCAGCTTAGTGGCAGCGGGTCAGCCCCAGCATTTT

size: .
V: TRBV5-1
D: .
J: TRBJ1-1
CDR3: CASSLQGNTEAFF
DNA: TGCGCCAGCAGCTTGCAGGGAAACACTGAAGCTTTCTTT

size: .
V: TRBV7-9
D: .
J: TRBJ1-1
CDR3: CASSFEDEVSTEAFF
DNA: TGTGCCAGCAGCTTCGAGGACGAGGTGTCCACTGAAGCTTTCTTT

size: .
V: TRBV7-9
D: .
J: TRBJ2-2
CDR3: CASRRAGELFF
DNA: TGTGCCAGCAGGCGCGCCGGGGAGCTGTTTTTT

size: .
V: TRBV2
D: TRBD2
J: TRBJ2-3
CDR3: CASRGQGSGGTDTQYF
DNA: TGTGCCAGCAGAGGCCAGGGGAGCGGGGGAACAGATACGCAGTATTTT

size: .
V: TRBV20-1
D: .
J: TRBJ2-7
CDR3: CSASLRGAQYF
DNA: TGCAGTGCTAGCCTTCGGGGGGCGCAGTACTTC

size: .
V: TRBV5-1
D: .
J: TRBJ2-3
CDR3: CASSTDRASTDTQYF
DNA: TGCGCCAGCAGCACAGACAGAGCTAGCACAGATACGCAGTATTTT

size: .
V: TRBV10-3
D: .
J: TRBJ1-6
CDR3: CAIRSAGPLYNSPLHF
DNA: TGTGCCATCAGATCGGCGGGGCCGCTCTATAATTCACCCCTCCACTTT

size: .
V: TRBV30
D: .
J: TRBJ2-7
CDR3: CARGSTYEQYF
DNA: TGTGCCCGCGGATCTACCTACGAGCAGTACTTC

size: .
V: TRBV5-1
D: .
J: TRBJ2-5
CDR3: CASSPNYLPSEAETQYF
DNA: TGCGCCAGCAGCCCAAATTATTTGCCCTCGGAGGCAGAGACCCAGTACTTC

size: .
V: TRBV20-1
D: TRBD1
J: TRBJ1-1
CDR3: CSASTTGGVWEAFF
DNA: TGCAGTGCTAGTACTACAGGGGGAGTCTGGGAAGCTTTCTTT

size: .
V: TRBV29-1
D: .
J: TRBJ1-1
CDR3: CSVGRRGTTEAFF
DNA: TGCAGCGTTGGGCGGAGAGGAACGACTGAAGCTTTCTTT

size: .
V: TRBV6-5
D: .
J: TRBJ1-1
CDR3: CASRPIQGNTEAFF
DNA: TGTGCCAGCAGACCGATACAGGGAAACACTGAAGCTTTCTTT

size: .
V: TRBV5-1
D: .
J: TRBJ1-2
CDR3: CASSLESPGPGYTF
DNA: TGCGCCAGCAGCTTGGAGTCCCCAGGTCCTGGCTACACCTTC

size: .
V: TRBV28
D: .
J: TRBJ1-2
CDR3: CASSTEGSRGGYTF
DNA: TGTGCCAGCAGTACGGAGGGGTCCCGGGGTGGCTACACCTTC

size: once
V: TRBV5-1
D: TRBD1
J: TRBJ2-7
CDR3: CASSLSMTGGSIAGNEQYF
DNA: TGCGCCAGCAGCTTGAGCATGACAGGGGGCTCAATAGCAGGCAACGAGCAGTACTTC

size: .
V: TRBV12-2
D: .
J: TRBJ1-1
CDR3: CASRSRTVEDTEAFF
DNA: TGTGCAAGTCGCTCCCGGACAGTCGAGGACACTGAAGCTTTCTTT

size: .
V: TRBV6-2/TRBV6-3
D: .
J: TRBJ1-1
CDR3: CASSRQVNTEAFF
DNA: TGTGCCAGCAGTAGACAGGTGAACACTGAAGCTTTCTTT

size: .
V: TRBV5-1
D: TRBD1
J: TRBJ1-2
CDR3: CASSGQGINYGYTF
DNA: TGCGCCAGCAGCGGACAGGGAATTAACTATGGCTACACCTTC

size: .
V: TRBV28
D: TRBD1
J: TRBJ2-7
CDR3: CASTPLSGTGDPLSYEQYF
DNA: TGTGCCAGCACCCCGTTATCCGGGACAGGGGACCCCTTGTCCTACGAGCAGTACTTC

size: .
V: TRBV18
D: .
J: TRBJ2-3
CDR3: CASSPPGADTQYF
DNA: TGTGCCAGCTCACCACCGGGTGCAGATACGCAGTATTTT

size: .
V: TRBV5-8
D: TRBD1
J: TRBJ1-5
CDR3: CASSVRDRANQPQHF
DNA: TGTGCCAGCAGCGTCCGGGACAGGGCTAATCAGCCCCAGCATTTT

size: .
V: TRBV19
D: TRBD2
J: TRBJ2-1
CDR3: CATRTSGGYNEQFF
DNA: TGTGCCACCCGGACTAGCGGGGGGTACAATGAGCAGTTCTTC

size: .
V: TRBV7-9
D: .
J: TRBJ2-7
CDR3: CASSLLRQGINEQYF
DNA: TGTGCCAGCAGCTTACTTAGGCAGGGGATCAACGAGCAGTACTTC

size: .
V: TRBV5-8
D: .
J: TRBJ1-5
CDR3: CASSWTDSNQPQHF
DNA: TGTGCCAGCAGTTGGACAGATAGCAATCAGCCCCAGCATTTT

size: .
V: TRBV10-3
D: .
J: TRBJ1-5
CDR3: CAISEGYQPQHF
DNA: TGTGCCATCAGTGAGGGATATCAGCCCCAGCATTTT

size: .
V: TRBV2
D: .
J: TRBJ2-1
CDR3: CAGGLGGYNEQFF
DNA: TGTGCCGGGGGCCTCGGCGGATACAATGAGCAGTTCTTC

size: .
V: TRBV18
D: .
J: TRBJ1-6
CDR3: CASSPTENSPLHF
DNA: TGTGCCAGCTCACCGACAGAGAATTCACCCCTCCACTTT

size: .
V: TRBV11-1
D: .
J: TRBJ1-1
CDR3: CASSFNRVGTEAFF
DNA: TGTGCCAGCAGTTTCAACAGGGTTGGCACTGAAGCTTTCTTT

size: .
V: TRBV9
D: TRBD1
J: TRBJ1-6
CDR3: CASSAQTGVGSPLHF
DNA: TGTGCCAGCAGCGCGCAAACAGGGGTTGGGTCACCCCTCCACTTT

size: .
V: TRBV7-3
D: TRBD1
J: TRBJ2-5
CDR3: CASSFGTGLGEETQYF
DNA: TGTGCCAGCAGCTTTGGGACAGGACTTGGGGAAGAGACCCAGTACTTC

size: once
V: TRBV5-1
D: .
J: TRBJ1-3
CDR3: CASSFGSGRDTIYF
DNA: TGCGCCAGCAGCTTTGGTTCGGGGAGAGACACCATATATTTT

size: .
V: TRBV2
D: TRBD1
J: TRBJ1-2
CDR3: CATSRGQNYGYTF
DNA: TGTGCCACCTCTAGGGGACAGAACTATGGCTACACCTTC

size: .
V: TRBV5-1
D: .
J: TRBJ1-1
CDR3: CASCPGDINTEAFF
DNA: TGCGCCAGCTGCCCTGGGGACATTAACACTGAAGCTTTCTTT

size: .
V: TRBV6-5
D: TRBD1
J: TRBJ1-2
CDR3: CASSWTGTGDYGYTF
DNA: TGTGCCAGCAGTTGGACCGGGACAGGGGACTATGGCTACACCTTC

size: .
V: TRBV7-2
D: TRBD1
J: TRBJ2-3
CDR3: CASSSTQTGWGTDTQYF
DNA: TGTGCCAGCAGCTCAACACAGACAGGGTGGGGGACAGATACGCAGTATTTT

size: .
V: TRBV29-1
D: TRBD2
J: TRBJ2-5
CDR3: CSVSSGEETQYF
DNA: TGCAGCGTATCTAGCGGGGAAGAGACCCAGTACTTC

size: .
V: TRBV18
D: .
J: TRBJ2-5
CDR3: CASSRNKGEGETQYF
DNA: TGTGCCAGCTCGCGTAACAAAGGGGAAGGAGAGACCCAGTACTTC

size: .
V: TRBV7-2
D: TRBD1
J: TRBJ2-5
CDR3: CASSWDREETQYF
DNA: TGTGCCAGCAGCTGGGACAGAGAAGAGACCCAGTACTTC

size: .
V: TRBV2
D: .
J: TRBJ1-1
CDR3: CASTLGLNTEAFF
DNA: TGTGCCAGCACCCTTGGGTTGAACACTGAAGCTTTCTTT

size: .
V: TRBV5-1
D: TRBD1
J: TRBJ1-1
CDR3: CASSHGQGKNTEAFF
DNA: TGCGCCAGCAGCCACGGACAGGGAAAGAACACTGAAGCTTTCTTT

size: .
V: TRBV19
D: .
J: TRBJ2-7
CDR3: CASSIGESYEQYF
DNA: TGTGCCAGTAGTATTGGGGAGTCCTACGAGCAGTACTTC

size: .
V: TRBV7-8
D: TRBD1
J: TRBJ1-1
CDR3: CASSTQLTGKTEAFF
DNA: TGTGCCAGCAGCACCCAATTGACAGGGAAAACTGAAGCTTTCTTT

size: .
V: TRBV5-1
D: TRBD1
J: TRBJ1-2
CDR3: CASSSTGAGGYTF
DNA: TGCGCCAGCAGCTCAACAGGGGCGGGAGGCTACACCTTC

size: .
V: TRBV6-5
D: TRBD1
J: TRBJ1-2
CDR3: CASNRGRPPYGYTF
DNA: TGTGCCAGCAACAGGGGACGGCCGCCCTATGGCTACACCTTC

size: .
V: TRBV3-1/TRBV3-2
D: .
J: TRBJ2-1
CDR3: CASSHPPGIYNGQFF
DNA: TGTGCCAGCAGCCACCCCCCGGGAATCTACAATGGGCAGTTCTTC

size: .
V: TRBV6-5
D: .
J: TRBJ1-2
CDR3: CASMAGDLPNYGYTF
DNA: TGTGCCAGCATGGCAGGGGATTTGCCTAACTATGGCTACACCTTC